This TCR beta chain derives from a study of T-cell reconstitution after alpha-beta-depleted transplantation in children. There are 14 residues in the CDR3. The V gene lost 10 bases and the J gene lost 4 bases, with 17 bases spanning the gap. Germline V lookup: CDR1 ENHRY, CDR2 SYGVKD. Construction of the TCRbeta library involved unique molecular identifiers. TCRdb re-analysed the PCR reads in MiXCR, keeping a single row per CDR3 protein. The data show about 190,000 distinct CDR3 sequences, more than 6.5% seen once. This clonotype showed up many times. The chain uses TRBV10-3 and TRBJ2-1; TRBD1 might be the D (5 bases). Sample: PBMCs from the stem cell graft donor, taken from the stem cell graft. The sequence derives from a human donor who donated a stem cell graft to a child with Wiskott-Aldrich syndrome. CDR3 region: CATRDSYSYNEQFF. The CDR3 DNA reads TGTGCCACGAGAGACAGCTACTCTTACAATGAGCAGTTCTTC.